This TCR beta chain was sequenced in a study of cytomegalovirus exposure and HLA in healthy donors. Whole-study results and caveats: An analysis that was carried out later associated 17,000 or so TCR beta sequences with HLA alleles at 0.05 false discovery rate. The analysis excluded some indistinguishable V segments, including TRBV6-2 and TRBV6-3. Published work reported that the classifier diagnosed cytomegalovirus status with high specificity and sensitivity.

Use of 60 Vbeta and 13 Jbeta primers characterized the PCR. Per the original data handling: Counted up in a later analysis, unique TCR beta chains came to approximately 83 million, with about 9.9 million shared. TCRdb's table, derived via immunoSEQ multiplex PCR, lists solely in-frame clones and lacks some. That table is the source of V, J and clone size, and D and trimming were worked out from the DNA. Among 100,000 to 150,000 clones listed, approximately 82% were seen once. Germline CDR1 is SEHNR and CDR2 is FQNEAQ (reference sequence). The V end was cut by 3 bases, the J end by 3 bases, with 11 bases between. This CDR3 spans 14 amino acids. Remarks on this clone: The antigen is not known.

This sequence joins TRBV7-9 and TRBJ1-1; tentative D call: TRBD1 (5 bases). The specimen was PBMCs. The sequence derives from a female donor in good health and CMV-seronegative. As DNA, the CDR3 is TGTGCCAGCAGCTTGGGACTTGCGGACACTGAAGCTTTCTTT. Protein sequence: CASSLGLADTEAFF.